Here is one TCR beta chain with its context. This record belongs to a study of blood T cell repertoires in COVID-19. Turning to the study itself: Whether acute or convalescent, the COVID-19 samples came from the United States, Italy and Spain.

The V gene's germline CDR1 is MNHEY and CDR2 SMNVEV (reference sequence). After removal of 0 bases from V and 3 bases from J, the junction contained 3 bases not matched to a gene. The CDR3 extends over 15 amino acids. In the original processing: Quantification of nucleated cells was approximated via reference gene primer amplification. The table came from immunoSEQ multiplex PCR; TCRdb's copy has only in-frame clones and leaves some out. V and J calls and clone size are those listed in that table; D and trimming were worked out from the DNA. Here the sample spans 200,000 to 250,000 clones, almost 90% being singletons. Living in roughly 23 US areas, the participants were between about 18 and 95 years of age. Clinical histories supplied by participants themselves formed the basis of cohort assignment.

The source material was PBMCs or T cells enriched from blood (not recorded which). This TCR derives from a man aged 30-40 years who had been exposed to COVID-19. This rearrangement joins TRBV27 to TRBJ2-7; 9 positions match TRBD1. The CDR3 loop reads CASSLSGQGFYEQYF. The CDR3 DNA reads TGTGCCAGCAGTTTATCGGGACAGGGTTTCTACGAGCAGTACTTC.